This TCR beta chain was sequenced in a study of cytomegalovirus exposure and HLA in healthy donors. The PCR made use of 60 Vbeta and 13 Jbeta primers. Assay used: immunoSEQ multiplex PCR; TCRdb lists only in-frame clones, some missing. This table has around 150,000 clones, roughly 80% appearing once. The germline CDR1 and CDR2 sequences are SNHLY and FYNNEI. V was clipped by 6 bases and J by 5 bases, with 10 bases between them. CDR3 length: 13 residues. The material sequenced was PBMCs. This rearrangement joins TRBV2 to TRBJ2-2, with D possibly matching TRBD1 (6 bases). The clonotype comes from a man in his late teens or twenties in good health and CMV-seropositive. The CDR3 DNA follows: TGTGCCAGCAGGTCAGGGGTAACCGGGGAGCTGTTTTTT. Translating gives CASRSGVTGELFF.